The clone carrying this TCR beta chain appeared many times. Its specificity is unknown. What was amplified from RNA transcripts were TCR beta CDR3 regions. A set of HTBI primers served as the primers for a first-round RT-PCR of the TCR CDR3. TCRdb analysed the multiplex PCR reads with MiXCR anew, one entry per CDR3 protein. The profile covers under 400,000 distinct CDR3 sequences, with 15% to 20% appearing a single time and 49% taken by the ten largest. These data belong to a study of T cells in Graves' hyperthyroidism and ophthalmopathy. Study-wide results and caveats: Most expanded thyroid clonotypes above 0.001 also appeared in blood. Model-based prediction identified ophthalmopathy a median approximately 6 months prior to its onset.

Trimming shortened V by 5 bases and J by 4 bases, and 14 bases separated the two germline ends. Germline V gene lookup returns CDR1 MNHEY and CDR2 SMNVEV (reference sequence). CDR3 length: 14 amino acids. The study excluded patients with uncontrolled infection, other autoimmune disease, pregnancy or lactation. The J gene is TRBJ1-1, the V gene TRBV27; D remains unclear. This receptor was obtained from a woman aged 50 to 65 with Graves' hyperthyroidism. Material for sequencing was blood. The CDR3: CASSGGKSITEAFF. CDR3 in DNA: TGTGCCAGCAGTGGAGGGAAAAGCATCACTGAAGCTTTCTTT.